The present entry profiles one TCR beta chain with its context. This entry belongs to a study of OX40 agonist ivuxolimab in advanced cancers. The table came from immunoSEQ multiplex PCR; TCRdb's copy has only in-frame clones and leaves some out. This sample yields 70,000 to 100,000 clones, of which 84% are seen a single time; 0.95% to 1.3% belongs to the top ten. Trimming left V 6 bases short and J 6 bases short, with 17 bases between. Germline V gives CDR1 MDHEN, CDR2 SYDVKM. The CDR3 consists of 15 residues. Specimen: CD4+ or CD8+ T cells sorted from blood, collected in a trial of the OX40 agonist ivuxolimab. This receptor was obtained from an adult with an advanced solid tumor such as melanoma, head and neck, liver or kidney cancer. The genes are TRBV28 and TRBJ2-2; D is undetermined. The DNA of the CDR3 is TGTGCCAGCAGCCCCCTGGGAAGTGGCGCCGGGGAGCTGTTTTTT. Translation: CASSPLGSGAGELFF.